The clone carrying this T cell receptor beta chain occurred many times. Its antigen is not identified. This blood was taken when hyperthyroidism was first diagnosed, before any ophthalmopathy symptoms existed. The data are from a study of T cells in Graves' hyperthyroidism and ophthalmopathy. Study as a whole: Peripheral blood was taken when the disease was first diagnosed, before any treatment began.

Researchers took RNA transcripts and amplified the TCR beta CDR3 regions from them. HTBI primers were used for first-round RT-PCR of the TCR CDR3. Via MiXCR, TCRdb re-called the multiplex PCR reads, giving one row per CDR3 protein. This sample has roughly 160,000 distinct CDR3 sequences, with about 9.4% found just once. Study-wide results and limits: Ophthalmopathy prediction by the model preceded onset by a median about 6.8 months. Blood held most thyroid clonotypes expanded above 0.001 frequency.

This CDR3 spans 15 amino acids. CDR1 MNHEY and CDR2 SVGAGI come from the germline V gene. V was pared by 0 bases and J by 1 base, with 7 bases between. The sequence came from a woman aged 18-29 years with Graves' hyperthyroidism that later progressed to Graves' ophthalmopathy. Sequencing input: blood. This chain joins TRBV6-5 and TRBJ1-3; D not resolved. This chain's CDR3 is CASSYSAGSGNTIYF. CDR3 nucleotide sequence: TGTGCCAGCAGTTACTCGGCGGGATCTGGAAACACCATATATTTT.